Below, 13 T cell receptor beta chains from the same sample are listed, as sequenced in a study of early T cells in non-severe SARS-CoV-2 infection (dated by TCRdb to about 2021). The library was produced with 5' RACE. The reads were generated on a NextSeq 500. Clones were called with MiXCR by TCRdb after fastp trimmed the public reads at Q25, and only in-frame beta chains were retained. Every distinct CDR3 protein forms one entry, paired with its most common genes and DNA. Recorded for this sample are about 98,000 distinct CDR3 sequences; approximately 10% of them occurred a single time. 5.1% of the sample is taken by the ten largest. Source material: whole blood. The origin of the receptors is an adult who was a healthcare worker with PCR-confirmed SARS-CoV-2 infection or an uninfected control (not recorded which).

This clonotype was recorded a few times. The chain couples TRBV5-7 to TRBJ2-7; D is perhaps TRBD1 (6 bases). TRBV5-7 counts as an open reading frame of uncertain function. V lost 4 bases to trimming and J lost 0 bases, with 14 bases between them. This CDR3 region has 15 residues. CDR3 in DNA: TGTGCCAGCAGCCCCGGGACACCCAGCTCCTACGAGCAGTACTTC. Residues: CASSPGTPSSYEQYF.

This chain links TRBV4-2 with TRBJ2-1; either TRBD1 or TRBD2 may fit D (5 bases each). This CDR3 has 14 residues. Trimming pared 0 bases from V and 5 bases from J, leaving 8 bases between. CDR1 and CDR2 from the germline V gene are LGHNA and YNFKEQ. Written as DNA, the CDR3 is TGTGCCAGCAGCCAAGAAGTGGGGGACAATGAGCAGTTCTTC. It translates to CASSQEVGDNEQFF.

The chain combines TRBV4-1 with TRBJ2-2; D uncertain. The CDR3 is 17 residues long. The germline V gene encodes CDR1 MGHRA and CDR2 YSYEKL. V lost 1 base and J lost 0, with 12 bases in between. The CDR3 here is CASSQAILGTNTGELFF. CDR3 in DNA: TGCGCCAGCAGCCAAGCAATCTTGGGGACGAACACCGGGGAGCTGTTTTTT.

This clonotype has ten or more counts. The rearrangement links TRBV7-3 to TRBJ2-3, with unresolved D. The V gene's germline CDR1 is SGHTA and CDR2 FQGTGA. The CDR3 loop spans 12 amino acids. V gave up 2 bases and J gave up 4 bases, with 4 bases separating them. CDR3 protein: CASSLGPDTQYF. The CDR3 coding sequence is TGTGCCAGCAGCTTAGGCCCAGATACGCAGTATTTT. Combining the CDR3 with reference TRBV7-3 and TRBJ2-3 gives the whole variable domain GAGVSQTPSNKVTEKGKYVELRCDPISGHTALYWYRQSLGQGPEFLIYFQGTGAADDSGLPNDRFFAVRPEGSVSTLKIQRTERGDSAVYLCASSLGPDTQYFGPGTRLTVL.

This clonotype has a count of ten or more. The rearrangement joins TRBV4-2 to TRBJ2-2; tentatively, D is TRBD2 (6 bases). The V gene lost 1 base and the J gene lost 3 bases, with 24 bases spanning the gap. The CDR3 has 20 amino acids. The germline gives CDR1 LGHNA, CDR2 YNFKEQ. CDR3 residues: CASSQGSTLAPGLHTGELFF. In DNA, the CDR3 is TGTGCCAGCAGCCAAGGGAGTACCCTAGCCCCGGGACTCCACACCGGGGAGCTGTTTTTT.

This clonotype showed up just a few times. The rearrangement uses TRBV10-3 and TRBJ1-2; perhaps TRBD1 as D (5 bases). The CDR3 runs 12 residues. CDR1 and CDR2 (germline): ENHRY, SYGVKD. V was pared by 8 bases and J by 7 bases, with 14 bases between. As DNA, the CDR3 is TGTGCCATCTCGGGGGGAGCGTTTGGCTACACCTTC. Translated: CAISGGAFGYTF.

This chain joins TRBV29-1 and TRBJ1-5; the match to TRBD1 covers 7 bases. Germline CDR1 SQVTM, CDR2 ANQGSEA. After removal of 4 bases from V and 5 bases from J, the junction contained 5 bases not matched to a gene. The CDR3 is 13 amino acids. As DNA, the CDR3 is TGCAGCGTTGCGGGACAGTCGGATCAGCCCCAGCATTTT. Translating it yields CSVAGQSDQPQHF.

The V and J genes are TRBV20-1 and TRBJ1-1; D is undetermined. The V gene lost 3 bases and the J gene lost 4 bases, with 9 bases spanning the gap. CDR3 size: 12 residues. The V gene's germline CDR1 is DFQATT and CDR2 SNEGSKA (reference sequence). The CDR3 DNA follows: TGCAGTGCTAGGCCCCTTCGCACTGAAGCTTTCTTT. This sequence encodes CSARPLRTEAFF.

The table lists this clonotype with many counts. The rearrangement joins TRBV29-1 to TRBJ2-5, with 11 bases that match TRBD1. The ends lost 5 bases at V and 5 bases at J; junction bases unmatched: 4. Germline V gene sequence: CDR1 SQVTM, CDR2 ANQGSEA. CDR3 length equals 13 residues. The CDR3 DNA follows: TGCAGCGTTAGGACAGGGGGCCGTGAGACCCAGTACTTC. Amino acid sequence: CSVRTGGRETQYF.

A few counts support this clonotype. The V call is TRBV20-1, the J call TRBJ1-1; D is undetermined. The V gene lost 5 bases and the J gene lost 0 bases, with 4 bases spanning the gap. This CDR3 region has 11 residues. Germline CDR1 reads DFQATT; CDR2 reads SNEGSKA (reference sequence). The CDR3 is CSAPLNTEAFF. Here the CDR3 DNA reads TGCAGTGCTCCCTTGAACACTGAAGCTTTCTTT.

In this sample, this clonotype turned up many times. V and J are TRBV7-3 and TRBJ2-1, with D perhaps being TRBD1 or TRBD2 (5 bases each). V gave up 2 bases and J gave up 5 bases, with 16 bases separating them. The length of the CDR3 is 16 residues. The V gene's germline CDR1 is SGHTA and CDR2 FQGTGA. The CDR3 DNA follows: TGTGCCAGCAGCTTACTGGGGACCCATGGCGACAATGAGCAGTTCTTC. This sequence encodes CASSLLGTHGDNEQFF.

This clonotype was recorded a few times. The V gene is TRBV24-1, the J gene TRBJ2-5; no definite D call. Germline values: CDR1 KGHDR, CDR2 SFDVKD. The CDR3 spans 13 residues. The germline V and J ends were trimmed by 5 bases and 4 bases, with 10 bases remaining between them. The CDR3 bases are TGTGCCACCAGTGGGGATAGCATAGAGACCCAGTACTTC. Translation: CATSGDSIETQYF.

As regards this clonotype: One junction end disagrees with the germline gene, perhaps due to a read error. The chain links TRBV6-6 to TRBJ1-6, with 9 bases fitting TRBD1. CDR1 and CDR2 from the germline V gene are MNHNY and SVGAGI (reference sequence). The CDR3 length is 15 residues. CDR3: CASSTTQGANSPLHF. The CDR3 nucleotides read TGTGCCAGCAGTACTACACAGGGGGCGAATTCACCCCTCCATTTT.